This T cell receptor (beta chain) was documented in a study of blood T cell repertoires in COVID-19. Study-wide background: Material from acute and convalescent COVID-19 was sourced from the United States, Italy and Spain. The cDNA or gDNA used as material had been derived from T cells, B-cell-depleted T cells, or PBMCs.

Some clones are missing from TCRdb's copy, which holds only in-frame ones; the method was immunoSEQ multiplex PCR. The profile covers roughly 250,000 clones, with roughly 90% appearing a single time and about 2.3% taken by the ten largest. This CDR3 has 13 amino acids. Germline-derived CDR1 and CDR2 are SGDLS and YYNGEE. V was shortened by 0 bases and J by 6 bases, with 7 bases between the two germline ends. This clonotype originated in a woman in her thirties or forties with acute COVID-19. The sequenced material came from PBMCs or T cells enriched from blood (not recorded which). The V call is TRBV9, the J call TRBJ2-1; D is uncertain. CDR3 sequence reads: CASSVGLGNEQFF. The DNA of the CDR3 is TGTGCCAGCAGCGTAGGTCTAGGCAATGAGCAGTTCTTC.